This T cell receptor beta chain was captured by sequencing in a study of control samples from healthy donors and cancer patients. Germline values: CDR1 SEHNR, CDR2 FQNEAQ (reference sequence). The CDR3 loop spans 13 amino acids. Trimming pared 5 bases from V and 11 bases from J, leaving 19 bases between. Sequenced by immunoSEQ multiplex PCR; TCRdb stores in-frame clones only, minus some. In all, the sample yields about 190,000 clones. The chain links TRBV7-9 to TRBJ2-7; perhaps TRBD2 as D (5 bases). The TCR originated in a young woman in good health. Sequencing was performed on blood. The chain's CDR3 is CASSPGSGRTKYF. In DNA form, the CDR3 reads TGTGCCAGCAGCCCGGGGAGTGGCAGGACCAAGTACTTC. The variable domain in full, with the rest retrieved from reference TRBV7-9 and TRBJ2-7, is DTGVSQNPRHKITKRGQNVTFRCDPISEHNRLYWYRQTLGQGPEFLTYFQNEAQLEKSRLLSDRFSAERPKGSFSTLEIQRTEQGDSAMYLCASSPGSGRTKYFGPGTRLTVT.